The following is a T cell receptor beta chain sequence with its context. This clone's antigen is unknown. No base qualities exist here, and no much larger clone lies one base off it. The CDR3, cysteine through phenylalanine, is 15 amino acids long. Only CDR3 DNA is held: 45 bases, read in frame from base 1. V is clipped by 4 bases and J by 5 bases, and the sequence between their germline boundaries is 17 bases long. The germline V gene sets CDR1 to MGHRA and CDR2 to YSYEKL. The source of the sample is a study of vaccination effects on CD4 cells after COVID-19 (dated by TCRdb to about 2022). With respect to the entire study: In the ViraFEST assay, PBMC were stimulated with viral peptide pools, and TCR sequencing was then used to find antigen-specific CD4+ T cell clonotypes based on their expansion. Participants received two doses of either the BNT162b2 or the mRNA-1273 mRNA SARS-CoV-2 vaccine. Over 1.5 million PBMC per well were cultured with about 9 ug/ml peptides in IMDM containing 5% human AB serum, approximately 9.9 IU/ml IL-2 and gentamicin. SARS-CoV-2 spike-specific CD4+ TCR repertoires were compared before and after mRNA vaccination in COVID-19 convalescent patients and in infection-naive vaccine recipients. Altogether, around eleven COVID-19 convalescent patients and 4 SARS-CoV-2-naive healthy vaccine recipients made up the full study. In the study, cultures from other donors were sequenced using the Oncomine TCR Beta short-read assay on an Illumina iSeq 100. The investigation overall reported the following: Limitations of the study were the small number of convalescent patients and the absence of early post-infection timepoints. Clones induced by infection and clones induced by vaccination both contracted markedly at late timepoints after vaccination, which fits with T cell responses waning over time. Among healthy vaccine recipients, nearly all vaccine-induced clones were SARS-CoV-2 mono-reactive, and only 1 of 255 was cross-reactive with common cold coronaviruses.

To prepare the library, the immunoSEQ multiplex PCR assay was applied. DNA from the cultured and isolated CD4+ T cells underwent TCR beta CDR3 sequencing. For the original study's pipeline: Non-productive TCR sequences were removed, reads were trimmed to the CDR3 region, and CDR3s of at least 7 amino acids were retained. The MANAFEST web app was used to identify antigen-specific clonotypes by comparing expansion in peptide wells with expansion in reference cultures. To be called positive, a clone needed expansion at FDR<0.05 compared with the reference and with all other wells, an odds ratio greater than 5, and a frequency greater than 0.1% in two replicate wells. Clonotypes significantly expanded in SARS-CoV-2 spike wells and in at least one common cold coronavirus spike condition were defined as cross-reactive. Using the stringdist R package, CDR3 similarity was measured by Levenshtein distance, and unrooted trees were constructed with ape in R 3.6.1. TCRdb carries this immuneACCESS record with in-frame sequences only. Its versions omit some clonotypes, under half of them owing to an unresolved V gene in the studies checked, with the rest unexplained. The V and J calls and clone size are taken from that table; D and trimming were inferred from the DNA. Here the sample has 30,000 to 40,000 clones; around 76% occur a single time. 2.9% of the sample is held by the ten biggest clonotypes.

After less than 13 days of culture, CD4+ T cells were isolated with the EasySep CD4+ T cell isolation kit. Negative nucleocapsid antibody results before and after vaccination confirmed that the healthy vaccine recipients had no prior SARS-CoV-2 infection. Half of the culture medium was replaced with fresh IL-2-containing medium on days 3 and 7. Unless noted otherwise, every peptide stimulation condition was cultured in triplicate wells. Using Ficoll-Paque Plus gradient centrifugation, PBMC were separated from whole blood and then either used fresh or cryopreserved at -140C. Genomic DNA was extracted from cultured CD4+ T cells with the QIAamp micro DNA kit.

The sequence is built from TRBV4-1 and TRBJ1-2; the D segment cannot be called with confidence. The source was CD4+ T cells from PBMCs cultured without peptide, collected before COVID-19 vaccination. The receptor was derived from a human donor who received a COVID-19 vaccine. This receptor carries the CDR3 CASSRLNEDNYGYTF. At the DNA level, the sequence is TGCGCCAGCAGCCGGTTAAACGAGGATAATTATGGCTACACCTTC.